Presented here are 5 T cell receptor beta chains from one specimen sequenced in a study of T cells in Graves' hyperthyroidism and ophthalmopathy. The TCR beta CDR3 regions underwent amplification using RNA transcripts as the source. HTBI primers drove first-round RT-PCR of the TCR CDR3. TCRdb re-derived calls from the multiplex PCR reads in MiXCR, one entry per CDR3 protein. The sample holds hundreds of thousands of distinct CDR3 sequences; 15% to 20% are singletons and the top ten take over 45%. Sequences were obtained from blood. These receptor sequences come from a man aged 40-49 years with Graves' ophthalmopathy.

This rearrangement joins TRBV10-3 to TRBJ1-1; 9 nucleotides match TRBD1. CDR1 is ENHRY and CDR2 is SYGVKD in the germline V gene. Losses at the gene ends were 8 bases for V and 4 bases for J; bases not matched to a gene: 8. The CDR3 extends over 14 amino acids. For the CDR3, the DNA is TGTGCCATCCGTCGGGACAGGGAAAGCACTGAAGCTTTCTTT. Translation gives CAIRRDRESTEAFF.

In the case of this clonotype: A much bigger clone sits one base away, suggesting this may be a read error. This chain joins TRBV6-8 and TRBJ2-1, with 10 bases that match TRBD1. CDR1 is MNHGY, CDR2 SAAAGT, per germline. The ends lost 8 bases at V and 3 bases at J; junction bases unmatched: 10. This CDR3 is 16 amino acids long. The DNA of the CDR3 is TGTGCCAGCGGTACTCCCGGGACAGGGGACTACAATGAGCAGTTCTTC. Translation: CASGTPGTGDYNEQFF.

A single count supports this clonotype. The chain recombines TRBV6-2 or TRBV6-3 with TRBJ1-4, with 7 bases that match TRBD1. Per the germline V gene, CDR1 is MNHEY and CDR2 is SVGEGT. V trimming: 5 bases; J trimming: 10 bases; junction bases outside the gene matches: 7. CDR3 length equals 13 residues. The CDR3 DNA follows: TGTGCCAGCAGTGGATTCCACAGGGGAAAACTGTTTTTT. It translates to CASSGFHRGKLFF.

As DNA, the CDR3 is TGTGCCAGCAGCTTGGACACTCCAACAACTAATGAAAAACTGTTTTTT. It encodes CASSLDTPTTNEKLFF. This chain links TRBV13 with TRBJ1-4; perhaps TRBD1 as D (5 bases). This CDR3 is built from 16 residues. Looked up from germline, CDR1 is PRHDT and CDR2 is FYEKMQ (reference sequence). V was shortened by 3 bases and J by 0 bases, with 11 bases between the two germline ends.

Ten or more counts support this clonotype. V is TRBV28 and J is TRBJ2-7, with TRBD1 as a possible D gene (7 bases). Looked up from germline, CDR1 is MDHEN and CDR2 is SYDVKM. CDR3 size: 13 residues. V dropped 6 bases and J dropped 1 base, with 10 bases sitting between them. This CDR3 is CASRTGTSYEQYF. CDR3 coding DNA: TGTGCCAGCAGGACAGGGACTTCCTACGAGCAGTACTTC.